The 22 T cell receptor beta chains listed next were all sequenced from one sample in a study of T cell repertoires in cytomegalovirus infection. No antigen is known for these receptors. TCRdb reanalysed the reads using MiXCR and keeps one entry per CDR3 protein. The data show roughly 920,000 distinct CDR3 sequences, about 33% seen once. The specimen comprised cultured CD8+ T cells from PBMCs, sampled from culture after CMV antigen stimulation. Every receptor here comes from a human donor in good health (CMV status not recorded). Some clones in this sample may be carry-over from other donors' samples.

Comment on this clonotype: Sequence at one end of the junction differs from germline and may be a read error. This CDR3 is CASSDRDRVYSGTNVLTF. In DNA, the CDR3 is TGTGCCAGCAGTGACCGGGACAGGGTCTACTCTGGGACCAACGTCCTGACTTTC. The chain has TRBV6-2 or TRBV6-3 and TRBJ2-6, with TRBD1 identical over 9 bases. CDR1 and CDR2 (germline): MNHEY, SVGEGT. The CDR3 length is 18 residues.

About this clonotype itself: An end of the junction does not agree with germline; a read error may underlie this. The V gene is TRBV7-6, the J gene TRBJ2-1; weak D call: TRBD2 (7 bases). The CDR3 length is 17 residues. From germline, CDR1 is SGHVS and CDR2 FNYEAQ. The CDR3 reads CASSLSDLGGPGNERFF. The DNA of the CDR3 is TGTGCCAGCAGCTTATCCGACCTCGGGGGGCCTGGGAATGAGCGGTTCTTC.

The CDR3 reads CATSREYGYGYTF. The CDR3 nucleotides are TGTGCCACCAGCAGAGAGTACGGCTATGGCTACACCTTC. The genes are TRBV15 and TRBJ1-2, with no clear D. The CDR3 spans 13 residues. Germline V CDR1 and CDR2: LNHNV, YYDKDF (reference sequence). V gave up 0 bases and J gave up 4 bases, with 6 bases separating them. Filled out from reference TRBV15 and TRBJ1-2, the complete variable domain reads DAMVIQNPRYQVTQFGKPVTLSCSQTLNHNVMYWYQQKSSQAPKLLFHYYDKDFNNEADTPDNFQSRRPNTSFCFLDIRSPGLGDTAMYLCATSREYGYGYTFGSGTRLTVV.

This rearrangement joins TRBV7-2 to TRBJ1-1, with 7 bases fitting TRBD1. Trimming took 2 bases from V and 1 from J; bases not matched to a gene: 13. Germline loops: CDR1 SGHTA, CDR2 FQGNSA. There are 18 residues in the CDR3. The DNA for the CDR3 is TGTGCCAGCAGCTTATATAGGGGGCGGCCCAGACCGAACACTGAAGCTTTCTTT. It yields the protein CASSLYRGRPRPNTEAFF.

This clonotype was counted a single time. This may come from a read error, since a much larger clone is one base off. V usage is TRBV7-2 and J usage is TRBJ1-6, with D possibly TRBD1 on 5 matching bases. The CDR3 spans 16 residues. Germline V gene data show CDR1 as SGHTA and CDR2 as FQGNSA. The CDR3, as DNA: TGTGGCAGCAGCCCTAGGGGCCTTTTGACTCATTCACCCCTCCACTTT. This translates into CGSSPRGLLTHSPLHF.

In this sample, this clonotype turned up a few times. This rearrangement joins TRBV7-9 to TRBJ2-7; 7 nucleotides agree with TRBD1. Germline values: CDR1 SEHNR, CDR2 FQNEAQ (reference sequence). The CDR3 has 13 residues. J was trimmed by 3 bases and V by 3 bases; bases with no gene match: 2. The CDR3 loop reads CASSLTGLYEQYF. In DNA, the CDR3 is TGTGCCAGCAGCTTGACAGGGCTCTACGAGCAGTACTTC.

This chain joins TRBV7-9 and TRBJ1-1; 8 bases are a match to TRBD1. After removal of 5 bases from V and 2 bases from J, the junction contained 16 bases not matched to a gene. The CDR3 spans 18 residues. Looked up from germline, CDR1 is SEHNR and CDR2 is FQNEAQ (reference sequence). CDR3 coding DNA: TGTGCCAGCAGCCAAGGGACAGGCGGTCGAGGGGTTAACACTGAAGCTTTCTTT. Translated: CASSQGTGGRGVNTEAFF.

This CDR3 is CASRGLGGPRSTGELFF. The DNA of the CDR3 is TGTGCCAGCAGGGGCCTCGGGGGGCCACGCTCCACCGGGGAGCTGTTTTTT. This rearrangement joins TRBV28 to TRBJ2-2, with D perhaps TRBD2 (7 bases). V dropped 6 bases and J dropped 4 bases, with 21 bases sitting between them. Germline V gene lookup returns CDR1 MDHEN and CDR2 SYDVKM. CDR3 length equals 17 residues.

The rearrangement links TRBV28 to TRBJ2-1; tentatively, D is TRBD1 (6 bases). There are 15 residues in the CDR3. The germline V gene encodes CDR1 MDHEN and CDR2 SYDVKM. Trimming stripped 1 base from V and 3 bases from J, with 10 bases between. This chain's CDR3 is CASSLYGQNYNEQFF. The CDR3 DNA follows: TGTGCCAGCAGTTTATATGGACAGAACTACAATGAGCAGTTCTTC.

This clonotype was recorded many times. The J gene is TRBJ2-6, the V gene TRBV28; D remains ambiguous. The CDR3 spans 15 residues. Germline V gene sequence: CDR1 MDHEN, CDR2 SYDVKM. Trimming took 2 bases from V and 0 from J, leaving 5 bases between them. This CDR3 reads CASSLQNSGANVLTF. CDR3 in DNA: TGTGCCAGCAGTTTACAAAACTCTGGGGCCAACGTCCTGACTTTC.

This clonotype was counted a single time. This could be a read error, since a much larger clone is one nucleotide away. This chain connects TRBV27 to TRBJ2-7; D unresolved. Germline V gene data show CDR1 as MNHEY and CDR2 as SMNVEV (reference sequence). The CDR3 spans 15 residues. The CDR3 bases are TGTGCCCGCAGTTTGTCTTCCCCCAGCTCCTACGAGCAGTACTTC. The encoded protein is CARSLSSPSSYEQYF.

This clonotype was detected a few times. The chain joins TRBV7-8 to TRBJ2-7; no definite D call. Germline lookup yields CDR1 SGHVS and CDR2 FQNEAQ. CDR3 length: 13 amino acids. V was cut by 4 bases and J by 2 bases, with 9 bases left in between. CDR3 region: CASSSAYTYEQYF. CDR3 nucleotides: TGTGCCAGCAGCTCGGCTTACACCTACGAGCAGTACTTC.

At least ten counts were recorded for this clonotype. This chain connects TRBV7-2 to TRBJ2-1, with D possibly TRBD2 on 5 matching bases. Germline CDR1 and CDR2: SGHTA and FQGNSA. V gave up 0 bases and J gave up 6 bases, with 12 bases separating them. This CDR3 has 15 amino acids. This chain's CDR3 is CASSLAGVGGNEQFF. Written as DNA, the CDR3 is TGTGCCAGCAGCTTAGCCGGAGTAGGAGGCAATGAGCAGTTCTTC.

The V call is TRBV5-6, the J call TRBJ2-1; 7 bases fit TRBD1. This CDR3 has 13 residues. Germline V CDR1 and CDR2: SGHDT, YYEEEE. J lost 5 bases, V lost 3 bases, and 2 bases had no gene match. CDR3 sequence reads: CASSWGTDNEQFF. The CDR3, as DNA: TGTGCCAGCAGCTGGGGGACAGACAATGAGCAGTTCTTC.

The chain combines TRBV6-8 with TRBJ1-5; the D gene is possibly TRBD1 (5 bases). CDR1 is MNHGY, CDR2 SAAAGT, per germline. The CDR3 has 14 residues. With 6 bases removed from V and 7 bases from J, the gap between germline ends came to 16 bases. The CDR3 DNA is TGTGCCAGCAGAGGGTGGCAGGGCCCCCAGCCCCAGCATTTT. Protein sequence: CASRGWQGPQPQHF.

This chain links TRBV7-6 with TRBJ1-1, with D possibly being TRBD1 (5 bases). CDR1 is SGHVS, CDR2 FNYEAQ, per germline. CDR3 size: 16 residues. V was trimmed by 0 bases and J by 4 bases, leaving 15 bases between them. The DNA for the CDR3 is TGTGCCAGCAGCTTAGCCTCCTTCGGGGGGGGCACTGAAGCTTTCTTT. As protein: CASSLASFGGGTEAFF.

This chain connects TRBV2 to TRBJ2-7, with no clear D. This CDR3 comprises 11 residues. V lost 8 bases and J lost 3, with 8 bases in between. Germline CDR1 and CDR2: SNHLY and FYNNEI. CDR3 nucleotide sequence: TGTGCCAGCCCCTCTAGCTACGAGCAGTACGTC. This codes for CASPSSYEQYV.

The chain is built from TRBV12-3 or TRBV12-4 and TRBJ1-2; D may be TRBD1 (5 bases). V was pared by 0 bases and J by 5 bases, with 19 bases between. This CDR3 region has 17 residues. CDR3 region: CASSLAGVWLGLYGYTF. The CDR3 DNA follows: TGTGCCAGCAGTTTAGCGGGTGTGTGGTTGGGACTGTATGGCTACACCTTC.

This clonotype was picked up many times. V is TRBV7-3 and J is TRBJ2-3; 8 nucleotides agree with TRBD2. Per the germline V gene, CDR1 is SGHTA and CDR2 is FQGTGA. This CDR3 spans 17 amino acids. V gave up 2 bases and J gave up 1 base; unmatched junction bases: 8. The CDR3 reads CASSLDAVTSGTDTQYF. The CDR3 region has the DNA TGTGCCAGCAGCTTAGATGCCGTGACTAGCGGCACAGATACGCAGTATTTT.

This clonotype has more than one count but fewer than ten. The V gene is TRBV11-3, the J gene TRBJ2-5; D possibly matches TRBD1 or TRBD2 (5 bases each). Per germline, CDR1 SGHNT and CDR2 YENEEA. This CDR3 is built from 13 residues. V lost 8 bases and J lost 0, with 10 bases in between. CDR3 region: CASGGRDQETQYF. The CDR3 DNA follows: TGTGCCAGCGGGGGAAGGGACCAAGAGACCCAGTACTTC.

The rearrangement joins TRBV7-6 to TRBJ2-7, with D uncertain. Germline V gives CDR1 SGHVS, CDR2 FNYEAQ. The CDR3 covers 13 residues. V was pared by 4 bases and J by 6 bases, with 13 bases between. This CDR3 reads CASSSGGRVEQYF. As DNA, the CDR3 is TGTGCCAGCAGCTCCGGCGGCCGAGTCGAGCAGTACTTC.

The rearrangement uses TRBV20-1 and TRBJ2-1; D ambiguous. The V end was cut by 0 bases, the J end by 0 bases, with 12 bases between. Germline V CDR1 and CDR2: DFQATT, SNEGSKA (reference sequence). The CDR3 is 16 residues long. In DNA form, the CDR3 reads TGCAGTGCTAGAGATAGGAATAACCCCTCCTACAATGAGCAGTTCTTC. Translated: CSARDRNNPSYNEQFF.